This entry lists 21 T cell receptor beta chains sequenced from one sample in a study of blood T cell repertoires in COVID-19. Only in-frame clones appear in the TCRdb table, and some are missing; sequencing was by immunoSEQ multiplex PCR. Of a few hundred thousand clones in the sample, 86% were seen once. Sequenced sample: PBMCs or T cells enriched from blood (not recorded which). The receptors were gathered from a woman in her late teens or twenties who had recovered from COVID-19.

The chain couples TRBV30 to TRBJ2-5; 12 bases fit TRBD2. This CDR3 contains 19 residues. Trimming removed 3 bases from V and 2 bases from J; junction bases left unmatched: 16. Germline V gives CDR1 GTSNPN, CDR2 SVGIG (reference sequence). CDR3: CAWRFWTSGKPSQQETQYF. The CDR3 DNA reads TGTGCCTGGAGATTCTGGACTAGCGGGAAGCCGAGCCAACAAGAGACCCAGTACTTC.

The genes are TRBV5-1 and TRBJ2-1; 9 bases are shared with TRBD1. Germline-derived CDR1 and CDR2 are SGHRS and YFSETQ. The CDR3 loop spans 15 amino acids. Trimming took 8 bases from V and 0 from J; bases not matched to a gene: 6. The CDR3 here is CASTEGQGSYNEQFF. The CDR3 bases are TGCGCCAGTACTGAGGGACAGGGCTCCTACAATGAGCAGTTCTTC.

This clone appeared once. The chain has TRBV7-9 and TRBJ1-1; D unresolved. Between the trimmed V and J ends, which lost 5 bases and 1 base, there was a span of 11 bases. The CDR3 totals 14 residues. CDR1 is SEHNR and CDR2 is FQNEAQ in the germline V gene (reference sequence). The CDR3 reads CASSRVGPNTEAFF. Here the CDR3 DNA reads TGTGCCAGCAGCCGAGTTGGGCCGAACACTGAAGCTTTCTTT.

The rearrangement links TRBV24-1 to TRBJ1-2; no definite D call. Germline lookup yields CDR1 KGHDR and CDR2 SFDVKD. This CDR3 contains 14 residues. The V gene lost 4 bases and the J gene lost 7 bases, with 15 bases spanning the gap. The CDR3 nucleotides read TGTGCCACCAGTGAAACCCAGCGGCCCAGTGGCTACACCTTC. It yields the protein CATSETQRPSGYTF.

This clone was detected once. This chain links TRBV5-1 with TRBJ2-5; a possible D gene is TRBD2 (5 bases). Germline assignment: CDR1 SGHRS and CDR2 YFSETQ. Trimming took 1 base from V and 4 from J, leaving 14 bases between them. The CDR3 runs to 15 residues. The chain's CDR3 is CASSLYEGVVETQYF. CDR3 DNA: TGCGCCAGCAGCTTGTACGAGGGAGTCGTAGAGACCCAGTACTTC.

This chain connects TRBV5-1 to TRBJ2-7; 9 bases map to TRBD1. V shed 4 bases, J shed 0 bases, and the junction held 2 bases outside the gene matches. Germline loops: CDR1 SGHRS, CDR2 YFSETQ. CDR3 length: 14 residues. The CDR3 DNA sequence: TGCGCCAGCAGCCTGGACAGGGGCTCCTACGAGCAGTACTTC. Translation gives CASSLDRGSYEQYF. Full variable domain (missing parts from reference TRBV5-1 and TRBJ2-7): KAGVTQTPRYLIKTRGQQVTLSCSPISGHRSVSWYQQTPGQGLQFLFEYFSETQRNKGNFPGRFSGRQFSNSRSEMNVSTLELGDSALYLCASSLDRGSYEQYFGPGTRLTVT.

The chain recombines TRBV7-9 with TRBJ1-1, with D hard to call. CDR3 length equals 18 residues. Trimming left V 1 base short and J 0 bases short, with 18 bases between. Per germline, CDR1 SEHNR and CDR2 FQNEAQ (reference sequence). CDR3 loop: CASSLDPNIQTLNTEAFF. The CDR3 nucleotides are TGTGCCAGCAGCTTAGACCCCAATATTCAGACTTTGAACACTGAAGCTTTCTTT.

Notes on this clone: Other nucleotide sequences in the sample specify the same CDR3. The chain combines TRBV15 with TRBJ2-5; 13 bases match TRBD2. The CDR3 consists of 16 residues. V shed 1 base, J shed 5 bases, and the junction held 4 bases outside the gene matches. The germline V gene encodes CDR1 LNHNV and CDR2 YYDKDF (reference sequence). The CDR3 region is CATSRGTSGGEETQYF. The CDR3 bases are TGTGCCACCAGCAGAGGAACTAGCGGGGGGGAGGAGACCCAGTACTTC.

The CDR3 sequence is CASSYSRRIDYGYTF. CDR3 nucleotides: TGTGCCAGCAGTTACTCACGGAGGATTGACTATGGCTACACCTTC. The rearrangement joins TRBV6-5 to TRBJ1-2; D remains unclear. The CDR3 runs 15 residues. Germline assignment: CDR1 MNHEY and CDR2 SVGAGI. V lost 0 bases, J lost 3 bases, and 11 bases lay in between.

The chain recombines TRBV27 with TRBJ2-2, with TRBD2 matching over 8 bases. The germline CDR1 and CDR2 sequences are MNHEY and SMNVEV (reference sequence). The CDR3 sequence is 16 residues long. The trim removed 1 base at V and 5 bases at J, leaving 6 bases unmatched. The CDR3 region has the DNA TGTGCCAGCAGTTTATTGGGACTAGGGGGTACCGGGGAGCTGTTTTTT. As protein: CASSLLGLGGTGELFF.

The chain joins TRBV2 to TRBJ2-2, with a tentative D call TRBD2 (6 bases). The CDR3 contains 17 residues. With 4 bases removed from V and 3 bases from J, the gap between germline ends came to 18 bases. Germline V CDR1 and CDR2: SNHLY, FYNNEI. The DNA for the CDR3 is TGTGCCAGCAGTGGCCCGGGAGTAGTTGAGTACACCGGGGAGCTGTTTTTT. Its translation is CASSGPGVVEYTGELFF.

The chain recombines TRBV30 with TRBJ2-3, with TRBD2 identical over 7 bases. The CDR3 runs to 15 residues. V shed 6 bases and J 0 bases; nucleotides not matched to a gene: 9. Germline V gene lookup returns CDR1 GTSNPN and CDR2 SVGIG (reference sequence). CDR3 nucleotides: TGTGCCTGCCCCTTGGGAGCGGGGAGCACAGATACGCAGTATTTT. It is translated as CACPLGAGSTDTQYF.

V usage is TRBV19 and J usage is TRBJ2-2; possible D gene TRBD2, 6 bases. Germline CDR1 LNHDA, CDR2 SQIVND (reference sequence). Trimming took off 2 bases at V and 1 base at J, with 11 bases between the two ends. This CDR3 has 16 residues. The DNA for the CDR3 is TGTGCCAGTAGTATAATGGGTAGCGGGAACACCGGGGAGCTGTTTTTT. Its translation is CASSIMGSGNTGELFF.

The CDR3: CASSETSGRTDTQYF. CDR3 nucleotides: TGCGCCAGCAGTGAGACTAGCGGGAGAACAGATACGCAGTATTTT. V is TRBV10-1 and J is TRBJ2-3; 11 bases agree with TRBD2. Looked up from germline, CDR1 is WNHNN and CDR2 is SYGVQD (reference sequence). This CDR3 has 15 residues. J was trimmed by 3 bases and V by 2 bases; bases with no gene match: 1.

V usage is TRBV19 and J usage is TRBJ2-1, with D possibly being TRBD2 (6 bases). Germline CDR1 and CDR2: LNHDA and SQIVND (reference sequence). This CDR3 has 15 amino acids. Trimming cost V 6 bases and J 4 bases, with 16 bases left between them. The CDR3 loop is CASRDYGSPYNEQFF. DNA of the CDR3: TGTGCCAGTAGGGACTACGGGTCTCCTTACAATGAGCAGTTCTTC.

The J gene is TRBJ1-1, the V gene TRBV29-1; TRBD1 matches 11 bases. The J segment lost 3 bases and the V segment lost 1 base, leaving 4 bases of the junction unmatched. Germline assignment: CDR1 SQVTM and CDR2 ANQGSEA. CDR3 size: 15 residues. As DNA, the CDR3 is TGCAGCGTTGAAGCCTGGGACAGGGGGGACACTGAAGCTTTCTTT. Residues: CSVEAWDRGDTEAFF.

V gene TRBV5-1 combines with J gene TRBJ1-4, with 8 positions matching TRBD1. V shed 4 bases and J 4 bases; nucleotides not matched to a gene: 12. The CDR3 runs 17 residues. The V gene's germline CDR1 is SGHRS and CDR2 YFSETQ. The CDR3 region has the DNA TGCGCCAGCAGCGAGGGTCCCAGGGGGCACGGTAATGAAAAACTGTTTTTT. This codes for CASSEGPRGHGNEKLFF.

This rearrangement joins TRBV7-9 to TRBJ2-1; 7 bases map to TRBD2. This CDR3 spans 13 amino acids. V was pared by 2 bases and J by 10 bases, with 5 bases of the junction left unmatched. Germline values: CDR1 SEHNR, CDR2 FQNEAQ (reference sequence). Written as DNA, the CDR3 is TGTGCCAGCAGCTTACCGGCGGGGGACGAGCAGTTCTTC. Translation gives CASSLPAGDEQFF.

The CDR3 protein is CASSWTGDGYTF. The CDR3 coding sequence is TGTGCCAGCAGCTGGACAGGGGACGGCTACACCTTC. J is TRBJ1-2 and V is TRBV7-9; 9 bases are shared with TRBD1. This CDR3 is 12 amino acids long. V lost 4 bases to trimming and J lost 8 bases; unmatched junction nucleotides: 2. CDR1 SEHNR and CDR2 FQNEAQ come from the germline V gene (reference sequence).

The chain has TRBV4-1 and TRBJ2-1; D is possibly TRBD1 (5 bases). CDR3 length equals 15 residues. Germline CDR1 MGHRA, CDR2 YSYEKL. Between the trimmed V and J ends, which lost 0 bases and 2 bases, there was a span of 8 bases. CDR3 amino acids: CASSQEGRAYNEQFF. The CDR3 coding sequence is TGCGCCAGCAGCCAAGAAGGCAGGGCCTACAATGAGCAGTTCTTC.

The J gene is TRBJ2-1, the V gene TRBV6-6; TRBD1 matches at 9 bases. The CDR3 runs 14 residues. Germline V CDR1 and CDR2: MNHNY, SVGAGI (reference sequence). With 6 bases clipped from V and 4 bases from J, the junction kept 4 bases outside the gene matches. The CDR3 spells CASRRDREYNEQFF. CDR3 sequence (DNA): TGTGCCAGCAGGAGGGACAGGGAATACAATGAGCAGTTCTTC.